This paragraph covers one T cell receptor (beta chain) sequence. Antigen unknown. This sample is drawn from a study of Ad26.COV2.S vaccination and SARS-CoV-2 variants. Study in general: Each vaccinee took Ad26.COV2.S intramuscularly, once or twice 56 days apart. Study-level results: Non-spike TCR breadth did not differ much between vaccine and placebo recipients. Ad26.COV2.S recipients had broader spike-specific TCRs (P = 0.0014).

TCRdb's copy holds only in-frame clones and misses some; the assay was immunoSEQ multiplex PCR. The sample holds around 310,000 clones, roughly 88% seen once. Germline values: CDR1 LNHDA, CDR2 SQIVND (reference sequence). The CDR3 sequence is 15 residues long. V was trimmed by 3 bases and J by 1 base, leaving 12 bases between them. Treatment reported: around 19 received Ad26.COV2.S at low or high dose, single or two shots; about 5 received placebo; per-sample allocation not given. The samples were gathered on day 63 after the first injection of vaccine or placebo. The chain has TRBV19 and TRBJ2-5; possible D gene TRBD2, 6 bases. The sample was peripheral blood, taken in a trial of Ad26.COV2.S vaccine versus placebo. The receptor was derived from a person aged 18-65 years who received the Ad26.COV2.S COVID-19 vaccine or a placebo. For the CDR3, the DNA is TGTGCCAGTAGTATTCTCTCCGGGAGCCAAGAGACCCAGTACTTC. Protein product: CASSILSGSQETQYF.